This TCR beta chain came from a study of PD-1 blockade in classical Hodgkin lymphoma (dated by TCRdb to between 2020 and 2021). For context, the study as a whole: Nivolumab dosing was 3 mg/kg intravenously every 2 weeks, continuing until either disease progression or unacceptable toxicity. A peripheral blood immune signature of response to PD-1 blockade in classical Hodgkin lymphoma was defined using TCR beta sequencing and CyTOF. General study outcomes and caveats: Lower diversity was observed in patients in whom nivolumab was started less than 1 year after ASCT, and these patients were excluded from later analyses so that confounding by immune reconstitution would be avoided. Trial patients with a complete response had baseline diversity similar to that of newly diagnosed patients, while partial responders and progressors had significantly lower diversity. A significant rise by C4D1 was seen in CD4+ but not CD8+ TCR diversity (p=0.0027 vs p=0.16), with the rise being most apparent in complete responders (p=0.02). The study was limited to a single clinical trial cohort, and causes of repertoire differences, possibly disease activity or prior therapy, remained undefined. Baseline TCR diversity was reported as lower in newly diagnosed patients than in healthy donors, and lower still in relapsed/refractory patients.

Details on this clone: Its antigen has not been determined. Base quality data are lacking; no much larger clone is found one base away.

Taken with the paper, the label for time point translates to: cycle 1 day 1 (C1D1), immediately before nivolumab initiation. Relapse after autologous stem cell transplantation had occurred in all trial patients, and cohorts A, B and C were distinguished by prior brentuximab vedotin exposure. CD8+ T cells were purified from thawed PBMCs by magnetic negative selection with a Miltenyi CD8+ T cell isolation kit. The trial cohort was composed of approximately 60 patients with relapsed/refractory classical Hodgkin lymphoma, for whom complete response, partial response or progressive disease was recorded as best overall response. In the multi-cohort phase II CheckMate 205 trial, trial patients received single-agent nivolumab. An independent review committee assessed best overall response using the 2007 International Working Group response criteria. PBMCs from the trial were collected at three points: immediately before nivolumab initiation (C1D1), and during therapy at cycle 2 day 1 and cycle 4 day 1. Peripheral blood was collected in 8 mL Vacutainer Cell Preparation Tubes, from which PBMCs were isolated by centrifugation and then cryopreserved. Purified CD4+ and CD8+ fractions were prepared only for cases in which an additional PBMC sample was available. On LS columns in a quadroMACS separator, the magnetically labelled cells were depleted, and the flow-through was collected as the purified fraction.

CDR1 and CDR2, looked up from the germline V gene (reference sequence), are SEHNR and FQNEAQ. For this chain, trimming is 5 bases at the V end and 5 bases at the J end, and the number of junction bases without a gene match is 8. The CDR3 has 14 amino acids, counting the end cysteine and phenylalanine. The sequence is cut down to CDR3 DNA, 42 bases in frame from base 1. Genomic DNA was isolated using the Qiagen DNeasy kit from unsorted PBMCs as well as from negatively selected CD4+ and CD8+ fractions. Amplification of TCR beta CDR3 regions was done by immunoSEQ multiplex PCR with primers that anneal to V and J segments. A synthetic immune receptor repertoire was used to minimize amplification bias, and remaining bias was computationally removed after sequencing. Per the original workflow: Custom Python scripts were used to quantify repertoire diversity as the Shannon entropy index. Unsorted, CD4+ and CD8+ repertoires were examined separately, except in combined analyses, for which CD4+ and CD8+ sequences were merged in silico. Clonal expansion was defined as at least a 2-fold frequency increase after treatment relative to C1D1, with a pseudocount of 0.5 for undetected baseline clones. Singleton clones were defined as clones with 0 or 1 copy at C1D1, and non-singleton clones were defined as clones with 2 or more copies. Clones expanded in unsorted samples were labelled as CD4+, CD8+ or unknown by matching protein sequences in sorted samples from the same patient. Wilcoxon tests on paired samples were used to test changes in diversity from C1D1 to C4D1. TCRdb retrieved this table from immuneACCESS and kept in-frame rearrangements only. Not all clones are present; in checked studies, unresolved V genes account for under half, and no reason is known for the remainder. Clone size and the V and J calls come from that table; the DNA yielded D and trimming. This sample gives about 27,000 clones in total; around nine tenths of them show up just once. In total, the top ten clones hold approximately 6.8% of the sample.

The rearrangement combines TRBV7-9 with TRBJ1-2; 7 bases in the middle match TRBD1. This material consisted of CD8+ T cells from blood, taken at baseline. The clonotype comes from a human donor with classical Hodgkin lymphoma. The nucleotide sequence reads TGTGCCAGCAGCCCCGAGACAGGGTCATATGGCTACACCTTC. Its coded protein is CASSPETGSYGYTF.